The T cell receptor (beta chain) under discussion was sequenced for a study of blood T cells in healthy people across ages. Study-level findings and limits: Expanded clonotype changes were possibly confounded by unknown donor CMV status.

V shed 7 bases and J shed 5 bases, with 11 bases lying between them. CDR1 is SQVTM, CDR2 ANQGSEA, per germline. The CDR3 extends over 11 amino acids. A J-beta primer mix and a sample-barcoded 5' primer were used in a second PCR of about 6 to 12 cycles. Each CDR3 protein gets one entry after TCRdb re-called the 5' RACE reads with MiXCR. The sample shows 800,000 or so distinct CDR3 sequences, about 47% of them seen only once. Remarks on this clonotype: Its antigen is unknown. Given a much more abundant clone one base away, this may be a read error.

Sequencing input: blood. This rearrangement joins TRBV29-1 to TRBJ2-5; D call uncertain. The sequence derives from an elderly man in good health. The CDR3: CSGGLLETQYF. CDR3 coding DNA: TGCAGCGGCGGCCTTCTGGAGACCCAGTACTTC.